This T cell receptor beta chain was found in a study of shared clonotypes between healthy human individuals. TCRdb's table, derived via immunoSEQ multiplex PCR, lists solely in-frame clones and lacks some. The sample lists 450,000 to 500,000 clones, roughly 78% occurring once. Genomic DNA from unsorted samples was obtained from 70 million to 95 million PBMCs (per sample). Germline assignment: CDR1 SGHDT and CDR2 YYEEEE. CDR3 size: 12 residues. J lost 7 bases, V lost 0 bases, and 0 bases had no gene match. The chain combines TRBV5-6 with TRBJ2-7, with 8 bases lining up with TRBD2. The TCR comes from a woman between 40 and 50 years old in good health. Some clones in this sample may be carry-over from other donors' samples. The sequencing sample was made of PBMCs. CDR3 in amino acids: CASSLGLAEQYF. In DNA form, the CDR3 reads TGTGCCAGCAGCTTGGGACTAGCGGAGCAGTACTTC. Complete variable domain (other parts from reference TRBV5-6 and TRBJ2-7): DAGVTQSPTHLIKTRGQQVTLRCSPKSGHDTVSWYQQALGQGPQFIFQYYEEEERQRGNFPDRFSGHQFPNYSSELNVNALLLGDSALYLCASSLGLAEQYFGPGTRLTVT.